These T cell receptor beta chains were read from a single sample in a study of shared clonotypes between healthy human individuals. Measured with immunoSEQ multiplex PCR; TCRdb has only the in-frame clones, and not every one. The sample records millions of clones, roughly 91% being singletons. Sequencing was performed on naive CD8+ T cells from PBMCs. The receptors stem from a man between 18 and 35 years old in good health. Some clones in this sample may be carry-over from other donors' samples. Both conserved end residues are part of each CDR3. D genes are given only for firm matches. The listing skips clone size in some rows; elsewhere it reads once, few, many or a size class.

once	TRBV5-1	TRBJ2-7	TRBD2	TGCGCCAGCAGGGGGACTAGCGGGATCTCCTACGAGCAGTACTTC	CASRGTSGISYEQYF
NA	TRBV4-2	TRBJ1-1	NA	TGTGCCAGCAGCCAAGACAGACGGATAAACACTGAAGCTTTCTTT	CASSQDRRINTEAFF
NA	TRBV4-1	TRBJ2-1	NA	TGCGCCAGCAGCCAAGTTCTTAAACAGGGACGGAATGAGCAGTTCTTC	CASSQVLKQGRNEQFF
NA	TRBV14	TRBJ2-5	NA	TGTGCCAGCAGCCAAGAGATGTCTTACCCAGAGACCCAGTACTTC	CASSQEMSYPETQYF
once	TRBV6-5	TRBJ2-3	NA	TGTGCCAGCAGTTACGGGGCTTTCACAGATACGCAGTATTTT	CASSYGAFTDTQYF
NA	TRBV11-2	TRBJ1-2	TRBD1	TGTGCCAGCAGCTTAGGAACAGGGGTGAACTATGGCTACACCTTC	CASSLGTGVNYGYTF
NA	TRBV13	TRBJ2-1	NA	TGTGCCAGCAGCTTAGACTACAACAATGAGCAGTTCTTC	CASSLDYNNEQFF
once	TRBV6-1	TRBJ2-7	NA	TGTGCCAGCAGTGAAATGGGTAATAGGGCCTACGAGCAGTACTTC	CASSEMGNRAYEQYF
NA	TRBV7-8	TRBJ2-7	TRBD1	TGTGCCAGCAGCTCGGACAGGACCTACGAGCAGTACTTC	CASSSDRTYEQYF
NA	TRBV7-2	TRBJ2-7	NA	TGTGCCAGCAGCTTATTCCGGACTCCGGACGAGCAGTACTTC	CASSLFRTPDEQYF
few	TRBV19	TRBJ1-1	NA	TGTGCCAGTAGTTTCGGCTGGGGCACTGAAGCTTTCTTT	CASSFGWGTEAFF
NA	TRBV11-2	TRBJ2-2	NA	TGTGCCAGCAGCCTAGCCGGGGAGCTGTTTTTT	CASSLAGELFF
NA	TRBV27	TRBJ2-1	TRBD2	TGTGCCAGCAGTTTTGCGGGAGTTTACAATGAGCAGTTCTTC	CASSFAGVYNEQFF
NA	TRBV5-6	TRBJ2-1	NA	TGTGCCAGCAGCTTAGGCAGGGGCCCCTACAATGAGCAGTTCTTC	CASSLGRGPYNEQFF
NA	TRBV9	TRBJ1-1	TRBD1	TGTGCCAGCAGCCCAGGGGGTCGGGGCACTGAAGCTTTCTTT	CASSPGGRGTEAFF
NA	TRBV12-5	TRBJ1-5	NA	TGTGCTAGTGGCATCGACGGACAGCCCCAGCATTTT	CASGIDGQPQHF